The rows below give T cell receptor beta chains drawn from one sample of a study of shared clonotypes between healthy human individuals. Assay used: immunoSEQ multiplex PCR; TCRdb lists only in-frame clones, some missing. The table shows over a million clones, with more than 95% occurring only once. Sequencing was carried out using naive CD4+ T cells sorted from blood. These TCRs come from a man between 25 and 39 years old in good health. CDR3s include the opening cysteine and the closing phenylalanine or tryptophan. The D gene is left open where the match is weak. Only some rows state a clone size, as once, few, many or a class for expanded clones.

>TRBV5-1|TRBJ2-1|TRBD2|-
CASSFAGRAPNNEQFF
TGCGCCAGCAGCTTTGCCGGGAGGGCCCCCAACAATGAGCAGTTCTTC
>TRBV29-1|TRBJ2-1|-|-
CSVDRVDEQFF
TGCAGCGTTGACAGGGTAGATGAGCAGTTCTTC
>TRBV9|TRBJ1-1|-|-
CASSPAGWAEAFF
TGTGCCAGCAGCCCAGCAGGGTGGGCTGAAGCTTTCTTT
>TRBV19|TRBJ2-5|TRBD2|-
CASSIVGGETQYF
TGTGCCAGTAGTATTGTGGGGGGGGAGACCCAGTACTTC
>TRBV7-9|TRBJ1-1|-|-
CASSLAGVGSAFF
TGTGCCAGCAGCTTAGCAGGGGTGGGGTCAGCTTTCTTT
>TRBV12-2|TRBJ1-3|-|-
CASRPPGSGNTIYF
TGTGCAAGTCGCCCCCCAGGCTCTGGAAACACCATATATTTT
>TRBV27|TRBJ2-1|TRBD2|-
CASRISTSGSHQEQFF
TGTGCCAGCAGAATATCGACTAGCGGGAGTCATCAGGAGCAGTTCTTC
>TRBV5-1|TRBJ2-1|TRBD2|-
CASSLLLAGASYNEQFF
TGCGCCAGCAGCTTGCTACTAGCGGGAGCCTCCTACAATGAGCAGTTCTTC
>TRBV5-4|TRBJ2-2|TRBD2|once
CASSLPAGLAGEESGELFF
TGTGCCAGCAGCTTGCCAGCCGGACTAGCGGGAGAAGAGAGCGGGGAGCTGTTTTTT
>TRBV18|TRBJ2-5|TRBD1|-
CASSPLPTGDAKETQYF
TGTGCCAGCTCACCACTACCAACAGGGGACGCCAAGGAGACCCAGTACTTC
>TRBV6-5|TRBJ2-2|TRBD2|-
CASSLAGGALGELFF
TGTGCCAGCAGTCTAGCGGGAGGGGCTTTAGGGGAGCTGTTTTTT
>TRBV28|TRBJ2-1|-|-
CASSQRQRTNEQFF
TGTGCCAGCAGTCAACGGCAAAGGACCAATGAGCAGTTCTTC
>TRBV5-1|TRBJ2-3|TRBD2|-
CASSLTSGRSTDTQYF
TGCGCCAGCAGCTTGACTAGCGGGAGGAGCACAGATACGCAGTATTTT
>TRBV28|TRBJ1-2|-|-
CATSWSGIRDYGYTF
TGTGCCACCTCCTGGTCGGGGATCAGGGACTATGGCTACACCTTC